Presented here are 22 T cell receptor beta chains from one specimen sequenced in a study of T cell changes during pregnancy in multiple sclerosis. TCRdb's table, derived via immunoSEQ multiplex PCR, lists solely in-frame clones and lacks some. The repertoire holds 30,000 to 50,000 clones, 90% seen once, with roughly 0.5% in the top ten. The specimen was CD4+ T cells from peripheral blood mononuclear cells, collected in the first trimester of pregnancy. The receptors here all came from a female donor in good health, enrolled as a control in a pregnancy study.

The chain combines TRBV19 with TRBJ2-2; the D gene is possibly TRBD1 (6 bases). V was pared by 10 bases and J by 3 bases, with 15 bases between. CDR1 and CDR2 (germline): LNHDA, SQIVND (reference sequence). CDR3 length: 14 residues. The DNA of the CDR3 is TGTGCCACAACCCAGGGGTCCTACACCGGGGAGCTGTTTTTT. This encodes CATTQGSYTGELFF.

The rearrangement joins TRBV7-3 to TRBJ1-1, with 8 bases matching TRBD1. The CDR3 consists of 16 residues. Per germline, CDR1 SGHTA and CDR2 FQGTGA. V trimming: 0 bases; J trimming: 1 base; junction bases outside the gene matches: 4. The CDR3, as DNA: TGTGCCAGCAGCTTAACGGGACAGGTTGGGAACACTGAAGCTTTCTTT. Protein sequence: CASSLTGQVGNTEAFF.

This chain uses TRBV7-2 with TRBJ2-1; 14 nucleotides line up with TRBD2. The CDR3 loop spans 16 amino acids. V shed 5 bases and J 5 bases; nucleotides not matched to a gene: 5. Per the germline V gene, CDR1 is SGHTA and CDR2 is FQGNSA. CDR3 DNA sequence: TGTGCCAGCAGCACACGACTAGCGGGGGGGAACAATGAGCAGTTCTTC. It specifies CASSTRLAGGNNEQFF.

This rearrangement joins TRBV7-2 to TRBJ1-4; D call uncertain. Trimming took 4 bases from V and 2 from J, leaving 5 bases between them. CDR1 and CDR2 (germline): SGHTA, FQGNSA. The CDR3 has 13 amino acids. The CDR3 DNA sequence: TGTGCCAGCAGCTCCGGGACTAATGAAAAACTGTTTTTT. Protein: CASSSGTNEKLFF.

This rearrangement joins TRBV5-6 to TRBJ1-5; D unclear. The CDR3 consists of 15 residues. CDR1 is SGHDT and CDR2 is YYEEEE in the germline V gene. The germline V and J ends were trimmed by 0 bases and 4 bases, with 11 bases remaining between them. The CDR3 reads CASSLEGGKNQPQHF. CDR3 DNA: TGTGCCAGCAGCTTGGAAGGAGGGAAAAATCAGCCCCAGCATTTT.

The V call is TRBV29-1, the J call TRBJ2-1, with D possibly being TRBD1 (6 bases). CDR1 and CDR2 (germline): SQVTM, ANQGSEA. With 4 bases removed from V and 7 bases from J, the gap between germline ends came to 11 bases. There are 12 residues in the CDR3. This CDR3 is CSVAQQGNEQFF. The CDR3 bases are TGCAGCGTTGCGCAACAGGGAAATGAGCAGTTCTTC.

V gene TRBV7-3 combines with J gene TRBJ1-1; TRBD1 might be the D (6 bases). Germline V gene lookup returns CDR1 SGHTA and CDR2 FQGTGA. Trimming took 5 bases from V and 3 from J, leaving 19 bases between them. There are 16 residues in the CDR3. DNA of the CDR3: TGTGCCAGCAGCCCTCGACAGGTTTTGGGGTACACTGAAGCTTTCTTT. Residues: CASSPRQVLGYTEAFF.

V gene TRBV6-1 combines with J gene TRBJ1-6; TRBD1 might be the D (6 bases). Trimming took off 5 bases at V and 10 bases at J, with 18 bases between the two ends. The CDR3 contains 15 residues. Germline values: CDR1 MNHNS, CDR2 SASEGT. The CDR3 sequence: CASSTQGGGSSPLHF. The CDR3 nucleotides are TGTGCCAGCAGTACCCAAGGGGGGGGCAGCTCACCCCTCCACTTT.

The CDR3 sequence is CASSAYDSPAQPQHF. As DNA, the CDR3 is TGTGCCAGTAGTGCCTATGACAGTCCGGCTCAGCCCCAGCATTTT. The rearrangement joins TRBV19 to TRBJ1-5, with D possibly TRBD1 on 5 matching bases. Germline CDR1 is LNHDA and CDR2 is SQIVND (reference sequence). This CDR3 comprises 15 residues. The V gene lost 5 bases and the J gene lost 6 bases, with 17 bases spanning the gap.

V and J are TRBV6-1 and TRBJ1-1; 8 bases line up with TRBD1. The CDR3 covers 14 residues. Germline CDR1 reads MNHNS; CDR2 reads SASEGT. Trimming cost V 6 bases and J 2 bases; bases outside gene matches: 5. CDR3 in DNA: TGTGCCAGCAGAGCCGGACAGGGTAACACTGAAGCTTTCTTT. Protein sequence: CASRAGQGNTEAFF.

The genes are TRBV6-6 and TRBJ1-4, with a weak D call TRBD1 (5 bases). Germline assignment: CDR1 MNHNY and CDR2 SVGAGI (reference sequence). Trimming removed 7 bases from V and 3 bases from J, with 15 bases in between. This CDR3 comprises 15 residues. The CDR3 DNA reads as TGTGCCAGCAAGCGGGGGGGTCCGTCTAATGAAAAACTGTTTTTT. This sequence encodes CASKRGGPSNEKLFF.

Only one count was recorded for this clone. V gene TRBV19 combines with J gene TRBJ2-3, with a possible D match to TRBD1 (5 bases). CDR3 size: 13 residues. With 3 bases removed from V and 8 bases from J, the gap between germline ends came to 12 bases. Germline V gene sequence: CDR1 LNHDA, CDR2 SQIVND (reference sequence). The CDR3 sequence: CASSIKPRATQYF. The CDR3 DNA follows: TGTGCCAGTAGTATCAAGCCCAGGGCTACGCAGTATTTT. The full variable domain, rest sourced from reference TRBV19 and TRBJ2-3, is DGGITQSPKYLFRKEGQNVTLSCEQNLNHDAMYWYRQDPGQGLRLIYYSQIVNDFQKGDIAEGYSVSREKKESFPLTVTSAQKNPTAFYLCASSIKPRATQYFGPGTRLTVL.

V and J are TRBV28 and TRBJ1-6; D ambiguous. The CDR3 sequence is 14 residues long. Germline assignment: CDR1 MDHEN and CDR2 SYDVKM. V lost 2 bases to trimming and J lost 10 bases, with 12 bases between them. CDR3 in DNA: TGTGCCAGCAGTTTAGAGGGTTTCGGGTCACCCCTCCACTTT. Amino acids: CASSLEGFGSPLHF.

The V call is TRBV4-1, the J call TRBJ2-5, with 10 bases aligning to TRBD2. The CDR3 has 17 residues. Germline V gene sequence: CDR1 MGHRA, CDR2 YSYEKL. The junction had 6 bases not matched to a gene; V was cut back by 1 base and J by 1 base. DNA for the CDR3: TGCGCCAGCAGCCAAGTCCCCAGCGGGGGGGGCCAAGAGACCCAGTACTTC. Amino acid sequence: CASSQVPSGGGQETQYF.

This chain uses TRBV4-2 with TRBJ2-1, with TRBD1 matching over 8 bases. The ends lost 4 bases at V and 6 bases at J; junction bases unmatched: 5. Germline V gene lookup returns CDR1 LGHNA and CDR2 YNFKEQ. The CDR3 loop spans 14 amino acids. The CDR3 DNA follows: TGTGCCAGCAGCCCCCGGACAGGGTCCAATGAGCAGTTCTTC. Translation gives CASSPRTGSNEQFF.

The CDR3 loop reads CASSPYPTAAYEQYF. The DNA of the CDR3 is TGTGCCAGCAGCCCCTACCCCACAGCAGCCTACGAGCAGTACTTC. V usage is TRBV7-6 and J usage is TRBJ2-7; D is uncertain. This CDR3 has 15 residues. The germline V and J ends were trimmed by 5 bases and 2 bases, with 16 bases remaining between them. CDR1 and CDR2 (germline): SGHVS, FNYEAQ.

J is TRBJ1-2 and V is TRBV30; D uncertain. Germline CDR1 reads GTSNPN; CDR2 reads SVGIG (reference sequence). Trimming pared 8 bases from V and 6 bases from J, leaving 16 bases between. The CDR3 is made up of 12 amino acids. The chain's CDR3 is CAVGRGIDGYTF. The CDR3 DNA is TGTGCCGTAGGTCGAGGGATAGATGGCTACACCTTC.

This clone came up once. V is TRBV5-4 and J is TRBJ2-2; a possible D gene is TRBD2 (6 bases). V was pared by 4 bases and J by 7 bases, with 17 bases between. The CDR3 loop spans 15 amino acids. The germline V gene has CDR1 SGHNT and CDR2 YYREEE (reference sequence). CDR3 sequence (DNA): TGTGCCAGCAGCCCCCAGGGAGGCGGGTTCGGGGAGCTGTTTTTT. Translated, it gives CASSPQGGGFGELFF.

This rearrangement joins TRBV7-9 to TRBJ1-1; D unresolved. This CDR3 has 14 amino acids. The germline CDR1 and CDR2 sequences are SEHNR and FQNEAQ (reference sequence). V was clipped by 5 bases and J by 5 bases, with 15 bases between them. The CDR3 loop reads CASSREGLGTEAFF. The DNA for the CDR3 is TGTGCCAGCAGCCGCGAGGGCCTAGGGACTGAAGCTTTCTTT.

The rearrangement joins TRBV29-1 to TRBJ1-1, with D uncertain. Trimming pared 7 bases from V and 3 bases from J, leaving 12 bases between. From germline, CDR1 is SQVTM and CDR2 ANQGSEA. The CDR3 is made up of 12 amino acids. This CDR3 is CSASGFYTEAFF. The CDR3 nucleotides read TGCAGCGCCTCAGGATTCTACACTGAAGCTTTCTTT.

The gene calls are TRBV30 and TRBJ1-1; TRBD1 agrees at 7 bases. This CDR3 has 13 amino acids. In germline, CDR1 is GTSNPN, CDR2 SVGIG (reference sequence). The V segment lost 3 bases and the J segment 5 bases; nucleotides outside the gene matches: 6. CDR3 DNA sequence: TGTGCCTGGAGCCATGACAGGGAAACTGAAGCTTTCTTT. Translating it yields CAWSHDRETEAFF.

This clone was recorded a few times. V is TRBV19 and J is TRBJ2-7, with D tentatively TRBD2 (6 bases). Trimming left V 5 bases short and J 7 bases short, with 21 bases between. This CDR3 is built from 15 residues. Germline CDR1 and CDR2: LNHDA and SQIVND (reference sequence). Here the CDR3 DNA reads TGTGCCAGTAGTTTAGCGGACACACAAATTGGTGAGCAGTACTTC. The encoded protein is CASSLADTQIGEQYF. Combining the CDR3 with reference TRBV19 and TRBJ2-7 gives the whole variable domain DGGITQSPKYLFRKEGQNVTLSCEQNLNHDAMYWYRQDPGQGLRLIYYSQIVNDFQKGDIAEGYSVSREKKESFPLTVTSAQKNPTAFYLCASSLADTQIGEQYFGPGTRLTVT.